These T cell receptor beta chains were read from a single sample in a study of T cell responses to AZD1222 COVID-19 vaccine. Measured with immunoSEQ multiplex PCR; TCRdb has only the in-frame clones, and not every one. The table lists some 80,000 clones, more than 70% of them singletons. The source material was peripheral blood, sampled 28 days after the second dose of the MenACWY control vaccine. These receptors all come from an adult who received the MenACWY meningococcal vaccine as a control. CDR3s include the opening cysteine and the closing phenylalanine or tryptophan. D genes are given only for firm matches.

CDR3,length,D,V,J
CASSLEQGARGYTF,14,TRBD1,TRBV5-6,TRBJ1-2
CASSSSSLEQYF,12,NA,TRBV28,TRBJ2-7
CASSPGQGSYEQYF,14,TRBD1,TRBV5-1,TRBJ2-7
CASSLDAGGQPQHF,14,TRBD1,TRBV7-9,TRBJ1-5
CASSPYRDTLGPLHF,15,NA,TRBV7-3,TRBJ1-6
CSAASGVYEQYF,12,NA,TRBV29-1,TRBJ2-7
CASSFGHTITDTQYF,15,NA,TRBV5-1,TRBJ2-3
CASGWDPTGTQYF,13,NA,TRBV5-4,TRBJ2-5
CASSRGQGDGYTF,13,TRBD1,TRBV4-3,TRBJ1-2
CASSPNLGGHQETQYF,16,NA,TRBV18,TRBJ2-5
CAISASGGYDEQYF,14,TRBD2,TRBV10-3,TRBJ2-7
CAISEDRAFPSYNSPLHF,18,TRBD1,TRBV10-3,TRBJ1-6
CASISGERGTEAFF,14,NA,TRBV28,TRBJ1-1
CASSLVRQGASPLHF,15,TRBD1,TRBV5-6,TRBJ1-6
CASSDRDARNEQFF,14,NA,TRBV25-1,TRBJ2-1
CASSFTGGGTEAFF,14,TRBD1,TRBV7-2,TRBJ1-1
CASSLNLGSYEQYF,14,NA,TRBV5-6,TRBJ2-7
CASSYGGQGGSPLHF,15,NA,TRBV6-5,TRBJ1-6
CASSTGGLRNTEAFF,15,NA,TRBV19,TRBJ1-1
CASSPSGADSTDTQYF,16,NA,TRBV5-6,TRBJ2-3
CASSTRHGALQDQPQHF,17,NA,TRBV6-2/TRBV6-3,TRBJ1-5
CASSLTGPSYNEQFF,15,NA,TRBV7-8,TRBJ2-1
CASSAGPYETEAFF,14,NA,TRBV25-1,TRBJ1-1
CASSPRTGTDTQYF,14,NA,TRBV28,TRBJ2-3
CASSFQGGTGELFF,14,NA,TRBV5-1,TRBJ2-2
CASSVDGRDTQYF,13,NA,TRBV9,TRBJ2-3
CASSLRGYTEAFF,13,NA,TRBV11-1,TRBJ1-1
CASKGAGGYGYTF,13,NA,TRBV2,TRBJ1-2
CASSQPMGTGRIGNQPQHF,19,TRBD1,TRBV3-1/TRBV3-2,TRBJ1-5
CATSAGREATEAFF,14,NA,TRBV24-1,TRBJ1-1
CAWSVGFGGHGYTF,14,NA,TRBV30,TRBJ1-2